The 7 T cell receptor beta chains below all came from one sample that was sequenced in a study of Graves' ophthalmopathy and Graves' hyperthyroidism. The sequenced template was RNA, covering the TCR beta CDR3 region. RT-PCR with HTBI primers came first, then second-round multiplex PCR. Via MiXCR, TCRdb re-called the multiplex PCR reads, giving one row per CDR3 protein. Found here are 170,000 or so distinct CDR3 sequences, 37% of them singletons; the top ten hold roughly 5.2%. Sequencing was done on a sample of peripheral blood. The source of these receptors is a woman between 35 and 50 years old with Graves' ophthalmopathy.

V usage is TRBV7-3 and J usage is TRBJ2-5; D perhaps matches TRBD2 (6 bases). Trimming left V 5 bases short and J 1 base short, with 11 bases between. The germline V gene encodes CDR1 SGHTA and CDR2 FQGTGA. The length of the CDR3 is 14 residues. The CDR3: CASSEQGGQETQYF. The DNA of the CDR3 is TGTGCCAGCAGCGAGCAGGGAGGCCAAGAGACCCAGTACTTC.

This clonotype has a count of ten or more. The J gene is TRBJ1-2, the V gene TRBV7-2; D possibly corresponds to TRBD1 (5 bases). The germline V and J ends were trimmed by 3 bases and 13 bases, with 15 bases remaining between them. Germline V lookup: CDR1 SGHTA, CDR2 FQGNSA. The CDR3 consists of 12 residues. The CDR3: CASSFLGAAVTF. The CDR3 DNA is TGTGCCAGCAGCTTTCTAGGGGCCGCTGTCACCTTC. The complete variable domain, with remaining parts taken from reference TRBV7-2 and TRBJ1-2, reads GAGVSQSPSNKVTEKGKDVELRCDPISGHTALYWYRQSLGQGLEFLIYFQGNSAPDKSGLPSDRFSAERTGGSVSTLTIQRTQQEDSAVYLCASSFLGAAVTFGSGTRLTVV.

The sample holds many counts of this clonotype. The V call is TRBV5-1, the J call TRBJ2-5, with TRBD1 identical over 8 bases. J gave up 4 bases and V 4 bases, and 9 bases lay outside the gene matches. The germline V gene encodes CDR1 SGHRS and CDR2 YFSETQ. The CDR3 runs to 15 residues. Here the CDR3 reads CASSNGQGLAETQYF. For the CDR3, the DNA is TGCGCCAGCAGCAATGGACAGGGTTTGGCAGAGACCCAGTACTTC.

The chain's CDR3 is CASSLNGQGRRGTEAFF. CDR3 DNA: TGTGCCAGCAGCTTAAACGGACAGGGGAGAAGGGGCACTGAAGCTTTCTTT. This chain uses TRBV7-6 with TRBJ1-1; 9 bases match TRBD1. V was pared by 2 bases and J by 4 bases, with 11 bases of the junction left unmatched. Looked up from germline, CDR1 is SGHVS and CDR2 is FNYEAQ. The CDR3 spans 17 residues.

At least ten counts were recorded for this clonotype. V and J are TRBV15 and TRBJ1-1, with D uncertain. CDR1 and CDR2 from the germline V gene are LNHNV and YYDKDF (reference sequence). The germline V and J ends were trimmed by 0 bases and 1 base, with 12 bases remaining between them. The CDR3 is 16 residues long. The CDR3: CATSRDLGRRNTEAFF. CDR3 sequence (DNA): TGTGCCACCAGCAGAGATTTAGGCAGAAGGAACACTGAAGCTTTCTTT.

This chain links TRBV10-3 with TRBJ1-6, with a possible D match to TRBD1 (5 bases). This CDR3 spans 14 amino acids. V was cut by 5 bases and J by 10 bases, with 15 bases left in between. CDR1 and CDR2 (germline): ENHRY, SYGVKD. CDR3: CAISNGGGYSPLHF. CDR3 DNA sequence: TGTGCCATCAGTAACGGTGGGGGATACTCACCCCTCCACTTT.

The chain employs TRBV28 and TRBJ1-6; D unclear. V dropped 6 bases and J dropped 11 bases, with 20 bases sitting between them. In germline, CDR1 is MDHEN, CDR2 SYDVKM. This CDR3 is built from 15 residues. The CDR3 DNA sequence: TGTGCCAGCAGCCTACTGACTGGGGATGCGGCACCCCTCCACTTT. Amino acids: CASSLLTGDAAPLHF. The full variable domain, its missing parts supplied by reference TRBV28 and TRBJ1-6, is DVKVTQSSRYLVKRTGEKVFLECVQDMDHENMFWYRQDPGLGLRLIYFSYDVKMKEKGDIPEGYSVSREKKERFSLILESASTNQTSMYLCASSLLTGDAAPLHFGNGTRLTVT.